This T cell receptor beta chain was sequenced in a study of a mutant IDH1 vaccine in newly diagnosed glioma. The wider study: Commencement of vaccination occurred 4-6 weeks following radiotherapy alone, or concurrently with temozolomide cycles. Standard pretreatment was either radiotherapy, temozolomide, or, for most, radiochemotherapy with temozolomide. Study observations and caveats: The vaccine induced immune responses, and these occurred in over 90% of patients.

Of note for this clone: What it binds is unknown.

Assay used: immunoSEQ multiplex PCR; TCRdb lists only in-frame clones, some missing. The sample shows around 53,000 clones, 90% to 95% of them seen only once. CDR1 SGHRS and CDR2 YFSETQ come from the germline V gene. The CDR3 runs to 14 residues. Trimming stripped 8 bases from V and 1 base from J, with 15 bases between. The time point was: week 11, during vaccination. The vaccine gave 300 ug of a 20-mer mutant IDH1 peptide subcutaneously per dose. The rearrangement links TRBV5-1 to TRBJ1-1, with no clear D. Specimen: PBMCs, collected from a glioma patient whose treatment included an IDH1 peptide vaccine. The clonotype was recovered from a man aged 45-65 years with glioma. The CDR3 DNA follows: TGCGCCAGTACTAAACTTGGTTCGAACACTGAAGCTTTCTTT. Protein: CASTKLGSNTEAFF. The variable domain in full, with the rest retrieved from reference TRBV5-1 and TRBJ1-1, is KAGVTQTPRYLIKTRGQQVTLSCSPISGHRSVSWYQQTPGQGLQFLFEYFSETQRNKGNFPGRFSGRQFSNSRSEMNVSTLELGDSALYLCASTKLGSNTEAFFGQGTRLTVV.